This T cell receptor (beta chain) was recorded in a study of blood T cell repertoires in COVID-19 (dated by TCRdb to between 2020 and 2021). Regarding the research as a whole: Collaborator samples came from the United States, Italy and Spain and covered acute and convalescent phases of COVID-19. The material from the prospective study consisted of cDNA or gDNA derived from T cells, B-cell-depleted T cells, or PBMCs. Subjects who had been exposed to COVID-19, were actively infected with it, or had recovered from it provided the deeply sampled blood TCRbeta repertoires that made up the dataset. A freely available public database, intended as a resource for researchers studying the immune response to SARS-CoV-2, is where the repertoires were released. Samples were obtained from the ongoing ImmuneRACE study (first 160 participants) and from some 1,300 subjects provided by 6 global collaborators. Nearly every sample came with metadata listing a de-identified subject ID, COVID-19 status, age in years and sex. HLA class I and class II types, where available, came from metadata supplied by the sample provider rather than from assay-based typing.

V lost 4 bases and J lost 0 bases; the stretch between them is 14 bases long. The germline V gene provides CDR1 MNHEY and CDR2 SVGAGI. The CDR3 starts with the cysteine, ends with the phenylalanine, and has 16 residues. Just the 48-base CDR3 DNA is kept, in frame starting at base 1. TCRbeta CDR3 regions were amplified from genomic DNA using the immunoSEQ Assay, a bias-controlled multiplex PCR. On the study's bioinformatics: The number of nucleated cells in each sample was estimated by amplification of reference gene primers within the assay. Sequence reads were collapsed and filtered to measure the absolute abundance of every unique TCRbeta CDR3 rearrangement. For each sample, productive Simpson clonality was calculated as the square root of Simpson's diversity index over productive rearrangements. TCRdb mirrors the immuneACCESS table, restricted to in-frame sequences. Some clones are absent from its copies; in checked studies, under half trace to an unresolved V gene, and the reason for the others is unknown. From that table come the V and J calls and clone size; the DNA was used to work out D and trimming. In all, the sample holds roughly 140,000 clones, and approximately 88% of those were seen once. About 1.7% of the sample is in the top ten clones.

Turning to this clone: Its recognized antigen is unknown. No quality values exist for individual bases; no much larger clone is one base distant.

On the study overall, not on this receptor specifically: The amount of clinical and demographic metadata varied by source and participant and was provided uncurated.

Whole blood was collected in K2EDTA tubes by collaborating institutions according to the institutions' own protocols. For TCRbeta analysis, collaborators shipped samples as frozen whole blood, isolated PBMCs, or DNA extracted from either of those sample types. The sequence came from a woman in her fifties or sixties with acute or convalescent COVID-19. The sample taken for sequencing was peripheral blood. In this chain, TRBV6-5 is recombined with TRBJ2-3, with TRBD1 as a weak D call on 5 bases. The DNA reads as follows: TGTGCCAGCAGTTCCAGGACACGCCATAGCACAGATACGCAGTATTTT. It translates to CASSSRTRHSTDTQYF.